The 28 T cell receptor beta chains presented below share a single source sample, sequenced in a study of cytomegalovirus exposure and HLA in healthy donors. PCR primers comprised 60 Vbeta and 13 Jbeta primers. This table comes from immunoSEQ multiplex PCR, and its TCRdb copy is limited to in-frame clones, with some not included. The table lists nearly 110,000 clones, 73% of them singletons, with 7.8% in the top ten. The sample comprised PBMCs. These receptors came from a man aged 30 to 45 in good health and CMV-seronegative.

The rearrangement uses TRBV7-7 and TRBJ2-1, with D tentatively TRBD2 (7 bases). The CDR3 spans 15 residues. Germline CDR1 is SSHAT and CDR2 is FNYEAQ (reference sequence). V lost 5 bases and J 9 bases, leaving 20 bases between the germline ends. CDR3 nucleotides: TGTGCCAGCAGCAAAACAGGGAGGGGGTCCGGTGAGCAGTTCTTC. This gives the protein CASSKTGRGSGEQFF. The variable domain in full, completed from reference TRBV7-7 and TRBJ2-1, reads GAGVSQSPRYKVTKRGQDVTLRCDPISSHATLYWYQQALGQGPEFLTYFNYEAQPDKSGLPSDRFSAERPEGSISTLTIQRTEQRDSAMYRCASSKTGRGSGEQFFGPGTRLTVL.

The CDR3 here is CASSSGLLYGYTF. CDR3 coding DNA: TGTGCCAGCAGCTCGGGACTGCTCTATGGCTACACCTTC. V usage is TRBV11-2 and J usage is TRBJ1-2; tentative D call: TRBD1 (5 bases). Germline CDR1 SGHAT, CDR2 FQNNGV. V shed 4 bases and J shed 4 bases, with 10 bases lying between them. The CDR3 runs 13 residues.

The gene calls are TRBV2 and TRBJ1-2; D is ambiguous. Looked up from germline, CDR1 is SNHLY and CDR2 is FYNNEI. V was cut by 5 bases and J by 6 bases, with 7 bases left in between. The CDR3 runs to 11 residues. Written as DNA, the CDR3 is TGTGCCAGCAGTTACAAAGATGGCTACACCTTC. Its translation: CASSYKDGYTF.

This clone was detected only a few times. The rearrangement uses TRBV10-2 and TRBJ1-1; TRBD1 matches 10 bases. V lost 7 bases, J lost 3 bases, and 5 bases stayed unmatched. The CDR3 consists of 14 residues. CDR1 WSHSY and CDR2 SAAADI come from the germline V gene. This CDR3 is CASNRQGADTEAFF. The CDR3 bases are TGCGCCAGCAATCGACAGGGGGCGGACACTGAAGCTTTCTTT.

V gene TRBV6-5 combines with J gene TRBJ1-5, with D possibly matching TRBD1 (5 bases). Germline assignment: CDR1 MNHEY and CDR2 SVGAGI. The CDR3 has 15 amino acids. Trimming pared 0 bases from V and 6 bases from J, leaving 12 bases between. The CDR3 sequence: CASSYSSGGGQPQHF. The CDR3 bases are TGTGCCAGCAGTTACTCGTCTGGGGGGGGTCAGCCCCAGCATTTT.

This rearrangement joins TRBV2 to TRBJ1-1; the match to TRBD1 covers 10 bases. The length of the CDR3 is 14 residues. V was clipped by 3 bases and J by 7 bases; unmatched bases: 5. Looked up from germline, CDR1 is SNHLY and CDR2 is FYNNEI. Written as DNA, the CDR3 is TGTGCCAGCAGTGATGACAGGGGGCTCGGTGAAGCTTTCTTT. This gives the protein CASSDDRGLGEAFF.

The chain joins TRBV27 to TRBJ1-5; weak D call: TRBD1 (6 bases). Germline CDR1 MNHEY, CDR2 SMNVEV (reference sequence). CDR3 size: 16 residues. Deletions cut 4 bases from V and 4 bases from J, with 17 bases between. The CDR3 nucleotides are TGTGCCAGCAGTTCAACCTCACAGGGTAGGAATCAGCCCCAGCATTTT. As protein: CASSSTSQGRNQPQHF.

The chain recombines TRBV27 with TRBJ2-3, with TRBD2 identical over 9 bases. This CDR3 spans 17 amino acids. Germline V gives CDR1 MNHEY, CDR2 SMNVEV (reference sequence). Losses at the gene ends were 2 bases for V and 5 bases for J; bases not matched to a gene: 11. The chain's CDR3 is CASSLPHRGGALDTQYF. CDR3 bases: TGTGCCAGCAGTTTACCCCACCGCGGGGGGGCCTTAGATACGCAGTATTTT.

This clone was observed a few times. V and J are TRBV11-2 and TRBJ2-7, with TRBD1 identical over 12 bases. Trimming cost V 2 bases and J 7 bases; bases outside gene matches: 6. This CDR3 is 15 amino acids long. Germline assignment: CDR1 SGHAT and CDR2 FQNNGV. CDR3: CASSLMGTGGWEQYF. The CDR3 DNA reads as TGTGCCAGCAGCTTAATGGGGACAGGGGGCTGGGAGCAGTACTTC.

V is TRBV13 and J is TRBJ2-7; 9 positions agree with TRBD1. After removal of 5 bases from V and 0 bases from J, the junction contained 5 bases not matched to a gene. CDR3 length equals 15 residues. Per germline, CDR1 PRHDT and CDR2 FYEKMQ (reference sequence). CDR3 coding DNA: TGTGCCAGCAGCCTCGGACAGGGGAACTCCTACGAGCAGTACTTC. It yields the protein CASSLGQGNSYEQYF.

The chain employs TRBV6-1 and TRBJ1-5; 8 nucleotides match TRBD1. The V gene's germline CDR1 is MNHNS and CDR2 SASEGT. J gave up 5 bases and V 10 bases, and 10 bases lay outside the gene matches. The CDR3 sequence is 14 residues long. CDR3 nucleotide sequence: TGTGCCACACGGACAGGGTCTGGGGATCAGCCCCAGCATTTT. Translating gives CATRTGSGDQPQHF.

The chain carries TRBV6-6 and TRBJ2-1; 10 positions match TRBD1. Trimming took 6 bases from V and 3 from J; bases not matched to a gene: 2. Germline V gene lookup returns CDR1 MNHNY and CDR2 SVGAGI (reference sequence). The CDR3 is 14 residues long. CDR3 residues: CASRDRGDYNEQFF. The CDR3 nucleotides read TGTGCCAGCAGGGACAGGGGGGACTACAATGAGCAGTTCTTC.

This clone came up once. The J gene is TRBJ2-1, the V gene TRBV5-1; TRBD2 aligns across 11 bases. The CDR3 sequence is 16 residues long. J lost 8 bases, V lost 0 bases, and 7 bases had no gene match. Germline V gene sequence: CDR1 SGHRS, CDR2 YFSETQ. Written as DNA, the CDR3 is TGCGCCAGCAGCTTGGCCTTAGCGGGAGGGTACGATGAGCAGTTCTTC. As protein: CASSLALAGGYDEQFF.

This clone was detected a few times. The chain carries TRBV7-9 and TRBJ2-7; 10 nucleotides line up with TRBD1. V trimming: 5 bases; J trimming: 0 bases; junction bases outside the gene matches: 10. The CDR3 is 17 residues long. Germline V lookup: CDR1 SEHNR, CDR2 FQNEAQ (reference sequence). CDR3 coding DNA: TGTGCCAGCAGCCCCCGACCCGGGACAGGGGTCTCCTACGAGCAGTACTTC. As protein: CASSPRPGTGVSYEQYF. Variable domain in full (rest from reference TRBV7-9 and TRBJ2-7): DTGVSQNPRHKITKRGQNVTFRCDPISEHNRLYWYRQTLGQGPEFLTYFQNEAQLEKSRLLSDRFSAERPKGSFSTLEIQRTEQGDSAMYLCASSPRPGTGVSYEQYFGPGTRLTVT.

Here the CDR3 reads CASRRRTSGGYNEQFF. The CDR3 coding sequence is TGTGCCAGTCGAAGACGGACTAGCGGGGGGTACAATGAGCAGTTCTTC. The chain couples TRBV19 to TRBJ2-1; TRBD2 matches at 14 bases. CDR1 and CDR2 (germline): LNHDA, SQIVND (reference sequence). The CDR3 loop spans 16 amino acids. J was trimmed by 4 bases and V by 8 bases; bases with no gene match: 7. Drawing the rest from reference TRBV19 and TRBJ2-1, the complete variable domain is DGGITQSPKYLFRKEGQNVTLSCEQNLNHDAMYWYRQDPGQGLRLIYYSQIVNDFQKGDIAEGYSVSREKKESFPLTVTSAQKNPTAFYLCASRRRTSGGYNEQFFGPGTRLTVL.

This clone was detected a few times. This chain links TRBV7-8 with TRBJ2-5, with D possibly TRBD1 on 6 matching bases. CDR3 length equals 16 residues. V was shortened by 0 bases and J by 0 bases, with 11 bases between the two germline ends. The germline V gene has CDR1 SGHVS and CDR2 FQNEAQ. The CDR3 region is CASSLARNRDQETQYF. Here the CDR3 DNA reads TGTGCCAGCAGCTTAGCTCGGAACAGGGACCAAGAGACCCAGTACTTC.

The chain recombines TRBV5-4 with TRBJ1-1; unclear D gene. The CDR3 spans 14 residues. Germline V gene data show CDR1 as SGHNT and CDR2 as YYREEE (reference sequence). The V gene lost 3 bases and the J gene lost 8 bases, with 17 bases spanning the gap. This CDR3 is CASSSLGQFDEAFF. The CDR3 coding sequence is TGTGCCAGCAGCTCCCTGGGCCAGTTTGACGAAGCTTTCTTT.

V and J are TRBV28 and TRBJ1-3; D possibly corresponds to TRBD1 (6 bases). The V end lost 6 bases, the J end lost 7 bases, and 19 bases lay between the germline ends. Germline assignment: CDR1 MDHEN and CDR2 SYDVKM. This CDR3 is built from 15 residues. The CDR3 DNA is TGTGCCAGCAGCCTGGGGGGGGCGCGGGGGAACACCATATATTTT. Translation: CASSLGGARGNTIYF. Together with reference TRBV28 and TRBJ1-3, the CDR3 gives the full variable domain: DVKVTQSSRYLVKRTGEKVFLECVQDMDHENMFWYRQDPGLGLRLIYFSYDVKMKEKGDIPEGYSVSREKKERFSLILESASTNQTSMYLCASSLGGARGNTIYFGEGSWLTVV.

This clone was observed a few times. The rearrangement uses TRBV29-1 and TRBJ1-2; tentative D call: TRBD1 (5 bases). The CDR3 is 12 residues long. V was trimmed by 8 bases and J by 4 bases, leaving 14 bases between them. Germline V gives CDR1 SQVTM, CDR2 ANQGSEA. CDR3 in amino acids: CSSGEGPYGYTF. CDR3 coding DNA: TGCAGCTCTGGGGAGGGGCCCTATGGCTACACCTTC.

J is TRBJ1-1 and V is TRBV10-1; TRBD1 matches at 9 bases. The germline V gene has CDR1 WNHNN and CDR2 SYGVQD (reference sequence). Trimming cost V 3 bases and J 2 bases; bases outside gene matches: 4. CDR3 length equals 15 residues. The CDR3 protein is CASSDRQGVNTEAFF. The CDR3 nucleotides are TGCGCCAGCAGTGATCGACAGGGGGTTAACACTGAAGCTTTCTTT.

This chain links TRBV28 with TRBJ2-7, with a weak D call TRBD2 (5 bases). The CDR3 contains 14 residues. Germline CDR1 is MDHEN and CDR2 is SYDVKM. Deletions cut 7 bases from V and 0 bases from J, with 13 bases between. In nucleotides, the CDR3 is TGTGCCAGCACCACACCTGGGAGCTCCTACGAGCAGTACTTC. Translating it yields CASTTPGSSYEQYF.

This clone appeared once. J is TRBJ2-1 and V is TRBV11-2; 14 bases agree with TRBD2. Per germline, CDR1 SGHAT and CDR2 FQNNGV. J was trimmed by 6 bases and V by 7 bases; bases with no gene match: 8. This CDR3 is 16 amino acids long. This CDR3 is CASTKGGLAGVNEQFF. Here the CDR3 DNA reads TGTGCCAGCACCAAAGGGGGACTAGCGGGAGTCAATGAGCAGTTCTTC.

The chain links TRBV29-1 to TRBJ2-1; 14 bases are a match to TRBD2. Germline V CDR1 and CDR2: SQVTM, ANQGSEA. With 7 bases clipped from V and 1 base from J, the junction kept 9 bases outside the gene matches. The CDR3 is 17 residues long. CDR3 bases: TGCAGCGCGTTTGGACTAGCGGGAGGAGGGTCCTACAATGAGCAGTTCTTC. It codes for CSAFGLAGGGSYNEQFF.

This clone was detected many times. This chain joins TRBV6-4 and TRBJ2-1, with TRBD2 matching 14 bases. The CDR3 totals 16 residues. Germline V gene lookup returns CDR1 MRHNA and CDR2 SNTAGT. V trimming: 0 bases; J trimming: 6 bases; junction bases outside the gene matches: 1. CDR3 sequence: CASSDSGTSGSNEQFF. The CDR3 DNA reads as TGTGCCAGCAGTGACTCGGGGACTAGCGGGAGCAATGAGCAGTTCTTC.

This CDR3 is CASRAPTYNEQFF. The DNA of the CDR3 is TGTGCCAGCCGCGCACCGACCTACAATGAGCAGTTCTTC. The V and J genes are TRBV6-5 and TRBJ2-1; no clear D. CDR1 MNHEY and CDR2 SVGAGI come from the germline V gene. The CDR3 is 13 amino acids. The V end lost 8 bases, the J end lost 2 bases, and 10 bases lay between the germline ends.

The chain links TRBV5-1 to TRBJ2-5; the match to TRBD1 covers 8 bases. This CDR3 is 15 amino acids long. Germline V gene sequence: CDR1 SGHRS, CDR2 YFSETQ. V shed 4 bases, J shed 3 bases, and the junction held 8 bases outside the gene matches. CDR3 nucleotides: TGCGCCAGCAGCCCAGACAGGGGCGGGGAAGAGACCCAGTACTTC. Translation gives CASSPDRGGEETQYF.

The rearrangement joins TRBV30 to TRBJ2-5, with TRBD1 as a possible D gene (6 bases). This CDR3 comprises 16 residues. Germline V gene data show CDR1 as GTSNPN and CDR2 as SVGIG (reference sequence). Trimming removed 1 base from V and 5 bases from J, with 20 bases in between. The CDR3 loop is CAWSGSETGRVETQYF. DNA for the CDR3: TGTGCCTGGAGTGGATCAGAGACAGGCCGGGTTGAGACCCAGTACTTC. The whole variable domain, remainder taken from reference TRBV30 and TRBJ2-5, is SQTIHQWPATLVQPVGSPLSLECTVEGTSNPNLYWYRQAAGRGLQLLFYSVGIGQISSEVPQNLSASRPQDRQFILSSKKLLLSDSGFYLCAWSGSETGRVETQYFGPGTRLLVL.

The CDR3 protein is CASAPGQQTTYEQYF. Written as DNA, the CDR3 is TGTGCCAGCGCCCCGGGACAGCAGACCACCTACGAGCAGTACTTC. The chain employs TRBV2 and TRBJ2-7; 7 bases are shared with TRBD1. The V gene end was trimmed by 8 bases and the J gene end by 2 bases; junction bases not matched to a gene: 12. The germline gives CDR1 SNHLY, CDR2 FYNNEI. The CDR3 runs to 15 residues.